These T cell receptor beta chains were read from a single sample in a study of blood T cell repertoires in COVID-19. Here immunoSEQ multiplex PCR was the method, and the copy in TCRdb shows in-frame clones only, minus some. The sample lists 120,000 to 150,000 clones, 75% to 90% occurring once. The specimen was peripheral blood. These receptors all stem from a man aged 18 to 35 with COVID-19, enrolled during active disease. The CDR3 runs from the conserved cysteine through the conserved F or W. A D gene is named only where the DNA matches it firmly. Rows give clone size only sometimes, using once, few, many, or a class for an expanded clone.

J,size,V,D,DNA,CDR3
TRBJ2-2,NA,TRBV29-1,NA,TGCAGCGCGGTACAGGGAGAGGGCGGGGAGCTGTTTTTT,CSAVQGEGGELFF
TRBJ2-3,NA,TRBV29-1,TRBD1,TGCAGCGTTCCCCGGACCAGGGGGCCAAGCACAGATACGCAGTATTTT,CSVPRTRGPSTDTQYF
TRBJ1-5,NA,TRBV6-5,NA,TGTGCCAGCAGTTACAGAACCGGGGGGCAGCCCCAGCATTTT,CASSYRTGGQPQHF
TRBJ2-7,NA,TRBV30,TRBD1,TGTGCCTGGAGTACCGGACAGGCTCCCTACGAGCAGTACTTC,CAWSTGQAPYEQYF
TRBJ2-7,NA,TRBV10-3,TRBD2,TGTGCCATCAGGGGGGGACTAGCGGGATCTTACGAGCAGTACTTC,CAIRGGLAGSYEQYF
TRBJ2-7,NA,TRBV5-1,TRBD1,TGCGCCAGCAGCTCCAACATAAAAGCCGGGACAGGGTTTTCCTACGAGCAGTACTTC,CASSSNIKAGTGFSYEQYF
TRBJ2-2,NA,TRBV7-2,TRBD2,TGTGCCAGCAGCTCGGGACCGGGAGGGACCACCGGGGAGCTGTTTTTT,CASSSGPGGTTGELFF
TRBJ2-1,NA,TRBV19,TRBD2,TGTGCCAGTAGCAGGACTAGCGGATACAATGAGCAGTTCTTC,CASSRTSGYNEQFF
TRBJ2-3,many,TRBV6-2/TRBV6-3,NA,TGTGCCAGCAGTTACCGGTGGCAGACAACAGATACGCAGTATTTT,CASSYRWQTTDTQYF
TRBJ2-7,NA,TRBV6-5,TRBD2,TGTGCCAGCAGCCTTAGCGGGAGCTTTTACGAGCAGTACTTC,CASSLSGSFYEQYF
TRBJ2-7,NA,TRBV15,TRBD1,TGTGCCACCAGCAGAGAGGGGACAGGGCACTACGAGCAGTACTTC,CATSREGTGHYEQYF
TRBJ2-5,NA,TRBV7-2,NA,TGTGCCAGCAGCTGGCAGGGAGGAAAAGAGACCCAGTACTTC,CASSWQGGKETQYF
TRBJ2-7,few,TRBV6-2/TRBV6-3,NA,TGTGCCAGCAGTTACTCGAGAGGCGAGCAGTACTTC,CASSYSRGEQYF
TRBJ2-7,NA,TRBV7-8,TRBD2,TGTGCCAGCACCCTACTAGCGGCCCCCTACGAGCAGTACTTC,CASTLLAAPYEQYF
TRBJ1-2,NA,TRBV7-9,NA,TGTGCCAGCAGCTTACAGGGGAACGGAGGCTACACCTTC,CASSLQGNGGYTF
TRBJ2-3,NA,TRBV28,TRBD2,TGTGCCAGCAGTTTAACCGACCCGGGACTAGCGGGGGGGAGCACAGATACGCAGTATTTT,CASSLTDPGLAGGSTDTQYF
TRBJ2-7,once,TRBV30,TRBD1,TGTGCCTGGAGTGGACAGGGGGCGGATGAGCAGTACTTC,CAWSGQGADEQYF
TRBJ1-1,once,TRBV4-1,NA,TGCGCCAGCAGCCATGGGGGGGCCCTCATGAACACTGAAGCTTTCTTT,CASSHGGALMNTEAFF
TRBJ2-5,NA,TRBV20-1,NA,TGCAGTGCTTGGGCGGGTGAGACCCAGTACTTC,CSAWAGETQYF
TRBJ1-2,NA,TRBV18,TRBD1,TGTGCCAGCTCACCGAACGACAGGGGCACTAACTATGGCTACACCTTC,CASSPNDRGTNYGYTF
TRBJ2-1,NA,TRBV15,NA,TGTGCCACCAGCAGCCCCCTTGACCCGGAGTCCTCCTACAATGAGCAGTTCTTC,CATSSPLDPESSYNEQFF
TRBJ1-1,NA,TRBV6-1,TRBD1,TGTGCCAGCAGTGAAGTGTACAGGGGCAGCACTGAAGCTTTCTTT,CASSEVYRGSTEAFF
TRBJ2-2,NA,TRBV6-5,NA,TGTGCCAGCACCACGGGGACAAAGAACACCGGGGAGCTGTTTTTT,CASTTGTKNTGELFF
TRBJ2-1,NA,TRBV7-9,TRBD2,TGTGCCAGCAGCTTAGCCATCGGGGCTAGCGGGAGAGGCAATGAGCAGTTCTTC,CASSLAIGASGRGNEQFF
TRBJ1-4,NA,TRBV14,NA,TGTGCCAGCAGCCAAGAATCTGGCCTAGAGGAAAAACTGTTTTTT,CASSQESGLEEKLFF
TRBJ1-1,NA,TRBV7-8,NA,TGTGCCAGCAGCTTTATGGGGGGTGTGAACACTGAAGCTTTCTTT,CASSFMGGVNTEAFF
TRBJ2-1,NA,TRBV6-2/TRBV6-3,TRBD2,TGTGCCAGCAGTCGCGCGGGACTAGCGGGAGGGCCTCTGTTCTTC,CASSRAGLAGGPLFF
TRBJ2-1,NA,TRBV11-3,NA,TGTGCCAGCAGCTTAGGGGGGGAGAGGGAGCAGTTCTTC,CASSLGGEREQFF
TRBJ1-2,few,TRBV27,TRBD1,TGTGCCAGCAAGGGGACAGGGGGTGGTTATGGCTACACCTTC,CASKGTGGGYGYTF
TRBJ2-3,NA,TRBV10-3,TRBD1,TGTGCCACCCGGACAGGGGGGAGCACAGATACGCAGTATTTT,CATRTGGSTDTQYF
TRBJ2-1,NA,TRBV7-2,NA,TGTGCCAGCAGCATCCGGCTCCGGGTATGGAATGAGCAGTTCTTC,CASSIRLRVWNEQFF
TRBJ2-2,NA,TRBV24-1,NA,TGTGCCACCAGTGATTTGCCCAGGGGAGACACCGGGGAGCTGTTTTTT,CATSDLPRGDTGELFF
TRBJ1-3,NA,TRBV19,NA,TGTGCCAGTAGTATCCCGGGGGCTGGAAACACCATATATTTT,CASSIPGAGNTIYF
TRBJ2-3,NA,TRBV19,NA,TGTGCCAGCCAGAACGGAGGGCCCGGGTCAGATACGCAGTATTTT,CASQNGGPGSDTQYF
TRBJ2-3,NA,TRBV2,TRBD2,TGTGCCAGCAGGGAAACTAGCGGAGGGGGCACAGATACGCAGTATTTT,CASRETSGGGTDTQYF
TRBJ2-7,NA,TRBV30,TRBD1,TGTGCCTGGGCACCACCCGGGACAGGGGCCTACGAGCAGTACTTC,CAWAPPGTGAYEQYF
TRBJ2-7,NA,TRBV18,TRBD1,TGTGCCAGCTCATCCGGGACAGGGGGCTCCTACGAGCAGTACTTC,CASSSGTGGSYEQYF
TRBJ2-7,NA,TRBV10-2,NA,TGCGCCAGCAGCTCAGGGGTTTTGACCTACGAGCAGTACTTC,CASSSGVLTYEQYF
TRBJ2-7,NA,TRBV14,NA,TGTGCCAGCAGCCAAGCCCCCTTTATTAGCTACGAGCAGTACTTC,CASSQAPFISYEQYF
TRBJ1-4,NA,TRBV13,NA,TGTGCCAGCAGCTTAGGACAGGGTGAAAAACTGCTTTTT,CASSLGQGEKLLF
TRBJ2-2,NA,TRBV9,TRBD1,TGTGCCAGCAGCGTAACAGGGGGTGTCACCGGGGAGCTGTTTTTT,CASSVTGGVTGELFF
TRBJ1-4,NA,TRBV30,NA,TGTGCCTGGAGTTATAATGAAAAACTGTTTTTT,CAWSYNEKLFF
TRBJ1-1,few,TRBV4-1,TRBD1,TGCGCCAGCAGCCCGCCGGGGACAGGGGAGACTGAAGCTTTCTTT,CASSPPGTGETEAFF
TRBJ1-1,NA,TRBV5-6,NA,TGTGCCAGCAGCTTGGTATGGGCCACTGAAGCTTTCTTT,CASSLVWATEAFF
TRBJ2-1,NA,TRBV5-8,NA,TGTGCCAGCAGCTTGTACAGGCCCTACAATGAGCAGTTCTTC,CASSLYRPYNEQFF
TRBJ1-2,NA,TRBV28,TRBD1,TGTGCCAGCAGTTTTTGGGTTGGGACAGGGGGTGGCTACACCTTC,CASSFWVGTGGGYTF